This T cell receptor (beta chain) comes out of a study of shared clonotypes between healthy human individuals. About the research overall: Three CD4 naive, three CD4 memory, two CD8 naive and one CD8 memory plate were used per donor.

In the original analysis: As immunoSEQ supplied junction-only sequences (without quality scores), filtering differed. Produced via immunoSEQ multiplex PCR; TCRdb's table is partial and in-frame only. V and J calls plus clone size are reproduced from that table; the DNA served to infer D and trimming. This sample has around 700,000 clones, with around four fifths found just once. The CD4+ fraction was divided into a CD45RA+ naive subset and a CD45RA-negative memory subset. The CDR3 totals 14 residues. CDR1 SNHLY and CDR2 FYNNEI come from the germline V gene. The V end lost 7 bases, the J end lost 2 bases, and 11 bases lay between the germline ends.

Specimen: memory CD4+ T cells sorted from blood. Subset specified: CD45RA-negative fraction. This TCR came from a woman in her twenties or thirties in good health. The chain recombines TRBV2 with TRBJ2-2, with a weak D call TRBD1 (6 bases). DNA for the CDR3: TGTGCCAGCACGTGGACAGACAACACCGGGGAGCTGTTTTTT. Protein: CASTWTDNTGELFF.